This T cell receptor beta chain stems from a study of T-cell memory formation after mild COVID-19. The study's findings and limits: Detection of some responders pre-infection suggested pre-existing cross-reactive memory T cells participated. Those CD4+ clones that contracted were mainly in CM and EM (CD8+ ones in EMRA).

About this clonotype itself: Its cognate antigen is unknown.

Deletions cut 4 bases from V and 0 bases from J, with 12 bases between. Germline V lookup: CDR1 LGHNA, CDR2 YSLEER. CDR3 length: 16 residues. TCRdb reanalysed the 5' RACE reads using MiXCR and keeps one entry per CDR3 protein. Altogether under 550,000 distinct CDR3 sequences are present, roughly 18% being singletons, with the ten largest covering 20% to 25%. The chain carries TRBV4-3 and TRBJ1-4; perhaps TRBD1 as D (5 bases). Sequencing used PBMCs or a T cell subset sorted from them (not recorded which). The clonotype was recovered from a man between 18 and 35 years old who had mild COVID-19 (a few samples of this study predate the infection). Cell type and time point are not known. The chain's CDR3 is CASSPTGGATNEKLFF. DNA for the CDR3: TGCGCCAGCAGCCCAACGGGGGGGGCAACTAATGAAAAACTGTTTTTT.